This entry lists 6 T cell receptor beta chains sequenced from one sample in a study of T cells in narcolepsy. The data were produced by immunoSEQ multiplex PCR, yet TCRdb's version contains in-frame clones alone and is incomplete. The sample has around 20,000 clones, about 91% seen once. The material sequenced was CD45RA- memory CD4+ T cells from PBMCs. Source of these receptors: a human donor with narcolepsy.

The gene calls are TRBV19 and TRBJ2-7; 15 positions match TRBD2. The V gene's germline CDR1 is LNHDA and CDR2 SQIVND (reference sequence). CDR3 length equals 16 residues. V lost 5 bases, J lost 2 bases, and 4 bases stayed unmatched. The chain's CDR3 is CASSSRTSGRAYEQYF. DNA for the CDR3: TGTGCCAGTAGTTCCCGGACTAGCGGGAGGGCCTACGAGCAGTACTTC. Looking up the rest from reference TRBV19 and TRBJ2-7 gives the full variable domain: DGGITQSPKYLFRKEGQNVTLSCEQNLNHDAMYWYRQDPGQGLRLIYYSQIVNDFQKGDIAEGYSVSREKKESFPLTVTSAQKNPTAFYLCASSSRTSGRAYEQYFGPGTRLTVT.

This chain uses TRBV7-9 with TRBJ1-1, with D perhaps matching TRBD1 (5 bases). Germline V CDR1 and CDR2: SEHNR, FQNEAQ (reference sequence). The CDR3 length is 14 residues. Trimming cost V 5 bases and J 5 bases, with 15 bases left between them. CDR3 sequence reads: CASSPLGGVTEAFF. The CDR3 DNA is TGTGCCAGCAGCCCGCTGGGAGGGGTTACTGAAGCTTTCTTT.

The rearrangement links TRBV7-9 to TRBJ2-7; D call uncertain. V lost 7 bases to trimming and J lost 3 bases, with 16 bases between them. The CDR3 contains 14 residues. The germline CDR1 and CDR2 sequences are SEHNR and FQNEAQ (reference sequence). CDR3 sequence: CASTPTGKFYEQYF. The CDR3 region has the DNA TGTGCCAGCACCCCAACTGGCAAATTCTACGAGCAGTACTTC.

This clone was recorded only once. Relative to the germline gene, one junction end is altered; a read error may explain this. J is TRBJ2-1 and V is TRBV2, with TRBD2 matching 11 bases. CDR1 and CDR2 from the germline V gene are SNHLY and FYNNEI. The CDR3 covers 13 residues. The CDR3 bases are TGTGCCAGCAGCGAAGGGACTAGCGGTGAGCAGTTCTTC. Its protein product is CASSEGTSGEQFF.

The rearrangement joins TRBV12-5 to TRBJ2-3; D is ambiguous. V shed 7 bases and J shed 0 bases, with 20 bases lying between them. The germline gives CDR1 LGHNT, CDR2 FRNRAP. This CDR3 is 17 amino acids long. The CDR3 DNA sequence: TGTGCTAGTGCCTCTTCTTCAGGACGAACTAGCACAGATACGCAGTATTTT. It translates to CASASSSGRTSTDTQYF.

The chain uses TRBV18 and TRBJ2-2; 9 bases map to TRBD2. This CDR3 has 16 residues. In germline, CDR1 is KGHSH, CDR2 LQKENI. V lost 2 bases to trimming and J lost 8 bases; unmatched junction nucleotides: 9. The CDR3 DNA follows: TGTGCCAGCTCACCATCTAGCGGGACGGGAACTGGGGAGCTGTTTTTT. Translated, it gives CASSPSSGTGTGELFF.